This T cell receptor beta chain was recovered during a study of shared clonotypes between healthy human individuals. V shed 4 bases and J 0 bases; nucleotides not matched to a gene: 7. Germline values: CDR1 KGHSH, CDR2 LQKENI. This CDR3 region has 16 residues. The assay was carried out at the deep level. Sequencing was performed with immunoSEQ multiplex PCR; in TCRdb, only in-frame clones are kept and a portion is missing. The table records some 2.4 million clones, roughly 93% of them present only once. The sample comprised naive CD4+ T cells from PBMCs. The sample's subset: CD45RA+ positively selected. The rearrangement links TRBV18 to TRBJ2-3, with 7 bases fitting TRBD2. The clonotype was recovered from a man aged 18-30 years in good health. Some clones in this sample may be carry-over from other donors' samples. The CDR3 DNA is TGTGCCAGCTCACAACTAGCGCAAACTAGCACAGATACGCAGTATTTT. It yields the protein CASSQLAQTSTDTQYF.